The sequence of this T cell receptor (beta chain) was determined in a study of Tregs in tolerant kidney transplant recipients. Study-wide results and caveats: Validation in larger populations is needed because few patients were studied.

V was clipped by 6 bases and J by 0 bases; unmatched bases: 8. This CDR3 spans 17 amino acids. The germline V gene encodes CDR1 SGHTS and CDR2 YDEGEE. Method: immunoSEQ multiplex PCR; TCRdb's copy keeps in-frame clones and lacks some. The sample lists 240,000 or so clones; roughly four fifths were seen once. In regard to this clone: Its antigen is not known.

Sequences were obtained from CD4+ T cells from blood. This rearrangement joins TRBV5-8 to TRBJ2-6, with 8 bases lining up with TRBD1. The source of this sequence is a human donor in good health. CDR3 in DNA: TGTGCCAGCACCCGACAGGGGATAAACTCTGGGGCCAACGTCCTGACTTTC. It codes for CASTRQGINSGANVLTF.